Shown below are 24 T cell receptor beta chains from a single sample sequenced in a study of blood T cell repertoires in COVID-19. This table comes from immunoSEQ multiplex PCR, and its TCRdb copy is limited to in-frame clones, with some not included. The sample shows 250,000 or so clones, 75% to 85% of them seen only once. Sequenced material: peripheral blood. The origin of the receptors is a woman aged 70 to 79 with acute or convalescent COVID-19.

The CDR3 loop is CASSFGGDNQPQHF. Here the CDR3 DNA reads TGTGCCAGCAGCTTTGGAGGGGACAATCAGCCCCAGCATTTT. The chain couples TRBV5-5 to TRBJ1-5, with D tentatively TRBD1 (5 bases). From germline, CDR1 is SGHKS and CDR2 YYEKEE (reference sequence). The CDR3 runs to 14 residues. V was shortened by 2 bases and J by 3 bases, with 9 bases between the two germline ends.

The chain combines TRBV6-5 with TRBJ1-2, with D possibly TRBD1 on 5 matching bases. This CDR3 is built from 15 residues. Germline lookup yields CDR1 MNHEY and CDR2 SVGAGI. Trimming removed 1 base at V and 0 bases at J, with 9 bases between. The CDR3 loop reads CASSYYGGTNYGYTF. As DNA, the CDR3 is TGTGCCAGCAGTTACTATGGGGGGACTAACTATGGCTACACCTTC.

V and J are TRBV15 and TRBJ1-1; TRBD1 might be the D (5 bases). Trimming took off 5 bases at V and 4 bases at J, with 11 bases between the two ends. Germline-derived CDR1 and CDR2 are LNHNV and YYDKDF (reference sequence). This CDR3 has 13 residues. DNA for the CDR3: TGTGCCACCAGCGGTAGACAGTTCACTGAAGCTTTCTTT. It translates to CATSGRQFTEAFF. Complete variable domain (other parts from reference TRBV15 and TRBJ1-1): DAMVIQNPRYQVTQFGKPVTLSCSQTLNHNVMYWYQQKSSQAPKLLFHYYDKDFNNEADTPDNFQSRRPNTSFCFLDIRSPGLGDTAMYLCATSGRQFTEAFFGQGTRLTVV.

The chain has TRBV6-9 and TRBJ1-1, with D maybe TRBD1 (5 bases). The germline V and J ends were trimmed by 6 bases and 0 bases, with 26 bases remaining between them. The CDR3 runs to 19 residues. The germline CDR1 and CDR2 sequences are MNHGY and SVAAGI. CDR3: CASRKDTLSLHPLNTEAFF. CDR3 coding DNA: TGTGCCAGCAGAAAGGACACCTTGAGTCTGCACCCTTTGAACACTGAAGCTTTCTTT.

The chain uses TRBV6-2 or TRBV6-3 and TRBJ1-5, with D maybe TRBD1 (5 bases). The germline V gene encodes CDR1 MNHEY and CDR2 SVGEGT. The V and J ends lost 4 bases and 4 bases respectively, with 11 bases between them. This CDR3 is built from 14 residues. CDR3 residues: CASSWSGSNQPQHF. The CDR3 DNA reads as TGTGCCAGCAGTTGGTCAGGGTCAAATCAGCCCCAGCATTTT.

The CDR3 bases are TGCGCCAGCAGCCAAGACCAGGGTCGAAATCAGCCCCAGCATTTT. It encodes CASSQDQGRNQPQHF. The rearrangement joins TRBV4-3 to TRBJ1-5; a weak D match, TRBD1 (5 bases). The CDR3 consists of 15 residues. Germline CDR1 and CDR2: LGHNA and YSLEER. Trimming removed 0 bases from V and 4 bases from J, with 10 bases in between.

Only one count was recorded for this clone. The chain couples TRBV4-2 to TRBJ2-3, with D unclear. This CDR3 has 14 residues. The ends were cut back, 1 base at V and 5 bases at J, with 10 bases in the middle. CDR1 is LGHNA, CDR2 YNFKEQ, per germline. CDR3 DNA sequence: TGTGCCAGCAGCCAAGGGGCCGCCGGAGATACGCAGTATTTT. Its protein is CASSQGAAGDTQYF.

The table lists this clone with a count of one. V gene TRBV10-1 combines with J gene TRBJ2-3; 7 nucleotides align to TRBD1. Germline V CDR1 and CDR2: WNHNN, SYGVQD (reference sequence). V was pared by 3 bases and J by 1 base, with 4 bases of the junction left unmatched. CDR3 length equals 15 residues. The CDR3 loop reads CASSEGGVRTDTQYF. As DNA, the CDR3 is TGCGCCAGCAGTGAAGGGGGCGTCCGCACAGATACGCAGTATTTT.

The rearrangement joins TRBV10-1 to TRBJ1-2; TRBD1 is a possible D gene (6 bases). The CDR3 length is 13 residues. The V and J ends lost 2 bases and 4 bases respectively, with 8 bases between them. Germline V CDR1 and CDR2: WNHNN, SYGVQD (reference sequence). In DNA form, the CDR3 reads TGCGCCAGCAGTGAGACAGGGACCTATGGCTACACCTTC. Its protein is CASSETGTYGYTF.

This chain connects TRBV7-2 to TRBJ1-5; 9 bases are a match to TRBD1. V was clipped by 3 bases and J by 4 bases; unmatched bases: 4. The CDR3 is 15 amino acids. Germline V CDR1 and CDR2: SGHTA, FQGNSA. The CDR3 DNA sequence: TGTGCCAGCAGCTTCACCGGGACAGGGAATCAGCCCCAGCATTTT. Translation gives CASSFTGTGNQPQHF.

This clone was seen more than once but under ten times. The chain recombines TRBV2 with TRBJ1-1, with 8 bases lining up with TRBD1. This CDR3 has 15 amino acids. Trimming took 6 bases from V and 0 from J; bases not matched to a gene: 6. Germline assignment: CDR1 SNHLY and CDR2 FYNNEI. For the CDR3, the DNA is TGTGCCAGCAGGGACAGGGCAACAATGAACACTGAAGCTTTCTTT. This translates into CASRDRATMNTEAFF. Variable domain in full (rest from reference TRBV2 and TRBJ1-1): EPEVTQTPSHQVTQMGQEVILRCVPISNHLYFYWYRQILGQKVEFLVSFYNNEISEKSEIFDDQFSVERPDGSNFTLKIRSTKLEDSAMYFCASRDRATMNTEAFFGQGTRLTVV.

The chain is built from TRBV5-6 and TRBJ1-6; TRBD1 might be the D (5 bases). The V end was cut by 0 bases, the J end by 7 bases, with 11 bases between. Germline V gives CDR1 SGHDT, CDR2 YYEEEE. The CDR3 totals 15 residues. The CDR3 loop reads CASSLGRALNSPLHF. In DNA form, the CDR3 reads TGTGCCAGCAGCTTGGGCAGGGCCTTGAATTCACCCCTCCACTTT.

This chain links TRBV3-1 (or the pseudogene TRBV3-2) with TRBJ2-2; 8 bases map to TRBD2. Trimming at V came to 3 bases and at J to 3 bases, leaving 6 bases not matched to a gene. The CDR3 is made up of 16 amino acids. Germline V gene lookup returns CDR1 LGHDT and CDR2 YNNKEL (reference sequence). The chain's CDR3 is CASSHLLAAHTGELFF. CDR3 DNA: TGTGCCAGCAGCCATTTACTAGCGGCGCACACCGGGGAGCTGTTTTTT.

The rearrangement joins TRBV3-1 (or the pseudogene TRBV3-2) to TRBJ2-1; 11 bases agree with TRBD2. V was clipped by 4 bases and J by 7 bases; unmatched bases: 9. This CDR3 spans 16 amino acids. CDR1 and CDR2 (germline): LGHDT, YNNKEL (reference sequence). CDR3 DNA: TGTGCCAGCAGCCCCTTAGCGGGGGGGGCTGGGAATGAGCAGTTCTTC. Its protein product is CASSPLAGGAGNEQFF.

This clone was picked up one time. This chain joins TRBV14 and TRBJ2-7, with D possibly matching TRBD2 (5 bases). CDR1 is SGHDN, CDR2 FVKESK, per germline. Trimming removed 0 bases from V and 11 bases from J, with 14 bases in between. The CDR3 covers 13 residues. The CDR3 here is CASSQDLSGLEYF. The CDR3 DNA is TGTGCCAGCAGCCAAGATCTCTCGGGGTTAGAGTACTTC. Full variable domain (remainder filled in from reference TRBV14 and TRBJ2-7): EAGVTQFPSHSVIEKGQTVTLRCDPISGHDNLYWYRRVMGKEIKFLLHFVKESKQDESGMPNNRFLAERTGGTYSTLKVQPAELEDSGVYFCASSQDLSGLEYFGPGTRLTVT.

The CDR3 DNA follows: TGTGCCAGTAGTATCAAGGGCACAGGGTTCGGCACTGAAGCTTTCTTT. This encodes CASSIKGTGFGTEAFF. The chain carries TRBV19 and TRBJ1-1; D perhaps matches TRBD1 (6 bases). The germline gives CDR1 LNHDA, CDR2 SQIVND (reference sequence). V lost 3 bases and J 4 bases, leaving 18 bases between the germline ends. The CDR3 runs to 16 residues.

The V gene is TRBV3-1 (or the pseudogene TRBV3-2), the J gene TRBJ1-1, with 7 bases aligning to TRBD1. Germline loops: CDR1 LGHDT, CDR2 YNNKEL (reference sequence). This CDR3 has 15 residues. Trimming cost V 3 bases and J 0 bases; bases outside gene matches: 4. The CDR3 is CASSQWDSMNTEAFF. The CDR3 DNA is TGTGCCAGCAGCCAGTGGGACAGCATGAACACTGAAGCTTTCTTT.

CDR3 residues: CASSDPGGPNYGYTF. CDR3 sequence (DNA): TGTGCCAGCAGTGATCCAGGGGGCCCAAACTATGGCTACACCTTC. V and J are TRBV6-1 and TRBJ1-2; the match to TRBD1 covers 8 bases. This CDR3 spans 15 amino acids. Germline V gene lookup returns CDR1 MNHNS and CDR2 SASEGT. The ends lost 3 bases at V and 2 bases at J; junction bases unmatched: 5.

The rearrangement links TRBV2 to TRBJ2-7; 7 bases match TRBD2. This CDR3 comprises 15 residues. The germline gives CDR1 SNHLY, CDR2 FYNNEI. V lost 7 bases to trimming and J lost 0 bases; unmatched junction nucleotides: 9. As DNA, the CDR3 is TGTGCCAGCACTTACGGGACTACCTCCTCCTACGAGCAGTACTTC. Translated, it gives CASTYGTTSSYEQYF.

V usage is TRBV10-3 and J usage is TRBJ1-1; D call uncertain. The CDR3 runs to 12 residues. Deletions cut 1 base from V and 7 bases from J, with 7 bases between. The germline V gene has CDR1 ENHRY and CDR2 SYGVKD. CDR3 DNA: TGTGCCATCAGTGAGTTGGGCAATGAAGCTTTCTTT. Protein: CAISELGNEAFF.

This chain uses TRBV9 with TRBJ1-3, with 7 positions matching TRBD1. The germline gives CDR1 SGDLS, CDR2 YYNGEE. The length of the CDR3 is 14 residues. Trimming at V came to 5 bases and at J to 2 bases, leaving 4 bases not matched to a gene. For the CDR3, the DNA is TGTGCCAGCAGTACAACAGGGGCTGGAAACACCATATATTTT. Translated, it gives CASSTTGAGNTIYF. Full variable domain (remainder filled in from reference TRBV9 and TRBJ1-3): DSGVTQTPKHLITATGQRVTLRCSPRSGDLSVYWYQQSLDQGLQFLIQYYNGEERAKGNILERFSAQQFPDLHSELNLSSLELGDSALYFCASSTTGAGNTIYFGEGSWLTVV.

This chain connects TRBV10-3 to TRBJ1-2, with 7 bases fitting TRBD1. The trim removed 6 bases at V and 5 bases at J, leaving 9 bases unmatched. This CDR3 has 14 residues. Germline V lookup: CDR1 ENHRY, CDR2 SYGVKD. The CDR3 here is CAIRGQSLAYGYTF. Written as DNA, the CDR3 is TGTGCCATCAGGGGACAGAGCTTAGCTTATGGCTACACCTTC.

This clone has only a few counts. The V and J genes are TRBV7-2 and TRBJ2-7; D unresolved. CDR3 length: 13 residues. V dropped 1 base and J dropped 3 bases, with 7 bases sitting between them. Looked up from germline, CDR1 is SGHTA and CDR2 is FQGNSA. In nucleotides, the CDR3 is TGTGCCAGCAGCTTAGAGGCAGGCTACGAGCAGTACTTC. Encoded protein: CASSLEAGYEQYF.

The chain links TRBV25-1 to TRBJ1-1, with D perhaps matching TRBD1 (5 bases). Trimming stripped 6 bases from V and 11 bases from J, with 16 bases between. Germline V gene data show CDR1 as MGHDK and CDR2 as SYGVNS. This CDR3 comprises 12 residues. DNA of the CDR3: TGTGCCAGCAGAATCGGGCAGAAGGGGGCTTTCTTT. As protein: CASRIGQKGAFF.